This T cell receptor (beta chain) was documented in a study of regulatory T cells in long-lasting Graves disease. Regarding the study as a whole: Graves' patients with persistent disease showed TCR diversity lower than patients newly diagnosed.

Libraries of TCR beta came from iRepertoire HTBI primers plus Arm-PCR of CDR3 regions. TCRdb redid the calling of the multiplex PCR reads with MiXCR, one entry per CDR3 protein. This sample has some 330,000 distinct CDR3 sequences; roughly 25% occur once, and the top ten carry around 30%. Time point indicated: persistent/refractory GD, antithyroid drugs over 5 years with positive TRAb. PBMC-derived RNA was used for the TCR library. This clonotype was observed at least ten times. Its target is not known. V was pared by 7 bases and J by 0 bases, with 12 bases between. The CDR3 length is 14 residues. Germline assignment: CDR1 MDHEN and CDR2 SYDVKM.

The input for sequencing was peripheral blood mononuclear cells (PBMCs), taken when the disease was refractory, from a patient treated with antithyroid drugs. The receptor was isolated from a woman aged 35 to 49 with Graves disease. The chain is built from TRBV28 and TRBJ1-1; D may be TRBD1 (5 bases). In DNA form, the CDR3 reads TGTGCCAGCACCCCGGGGGGGGTGAACACTGAAGCTTTCTTT. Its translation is CASTPGGVNTEAFF.